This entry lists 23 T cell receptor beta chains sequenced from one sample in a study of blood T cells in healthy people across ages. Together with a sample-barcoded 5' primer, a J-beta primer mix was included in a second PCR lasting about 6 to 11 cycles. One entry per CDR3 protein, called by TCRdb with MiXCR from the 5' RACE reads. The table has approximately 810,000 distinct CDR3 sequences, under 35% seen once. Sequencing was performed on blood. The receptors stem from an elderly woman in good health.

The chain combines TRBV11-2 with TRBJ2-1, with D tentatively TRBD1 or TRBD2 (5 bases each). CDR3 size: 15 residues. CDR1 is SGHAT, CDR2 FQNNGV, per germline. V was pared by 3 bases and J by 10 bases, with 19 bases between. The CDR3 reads CASSFITGLPGEQFF. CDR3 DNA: TGTGCCAGCAGCTTCATAACAGGACTCCCGGGGGAGCAGTTCTTC.

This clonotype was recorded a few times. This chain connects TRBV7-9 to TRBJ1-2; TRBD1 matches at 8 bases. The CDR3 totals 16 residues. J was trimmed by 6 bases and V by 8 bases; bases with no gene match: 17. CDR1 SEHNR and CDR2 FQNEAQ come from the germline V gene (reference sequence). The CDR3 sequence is CASGRYGQGWTDGYTF. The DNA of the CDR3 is TGTGCCAGCGGAAGATACGGACAGGGTTGGACAGATGGCTACACCTTC.

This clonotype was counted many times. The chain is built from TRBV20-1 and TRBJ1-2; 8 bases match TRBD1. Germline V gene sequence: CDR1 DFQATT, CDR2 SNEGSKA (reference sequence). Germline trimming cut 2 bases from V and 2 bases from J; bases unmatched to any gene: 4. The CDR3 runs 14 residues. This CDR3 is CSARTDRVNYGYTF. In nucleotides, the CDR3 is TGCAGTGCTAGAACGGACAGGGTCAACTATGGCTACACCTTC.

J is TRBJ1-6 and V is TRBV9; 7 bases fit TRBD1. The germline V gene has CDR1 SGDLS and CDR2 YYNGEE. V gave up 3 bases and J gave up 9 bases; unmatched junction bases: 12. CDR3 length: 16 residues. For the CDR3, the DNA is TGTGCCAGCAGCGCCGACGGGGGACAGAGATTTTCACCCCTCCACTTT. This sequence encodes CASSADGGQRFSPLHF.

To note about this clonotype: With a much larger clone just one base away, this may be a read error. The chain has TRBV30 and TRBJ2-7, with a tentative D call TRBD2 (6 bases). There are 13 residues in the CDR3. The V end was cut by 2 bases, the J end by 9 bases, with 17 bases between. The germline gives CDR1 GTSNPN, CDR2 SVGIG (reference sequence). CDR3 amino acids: CAWSPLAVGGQYF. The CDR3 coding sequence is TGTGCCTGGAGTCCACTGGCGGTCGGGGGGCAGTACTTC.

This chain's CDR3 is CASSKYGTGANVLTF. The CDR3 DNA reads TGTGCCAGCAGCAAATACGGGACTGGGGCCAACGTCCTGACTTTC. The chain has TRBV6-2 or TRBV6-3 and TRBJ2-6, with D possibly TRBD2 on 5 matching bases. CDR1 MNHEY and CDR2 SVGEGT come from the germline V gene. The CDR3 runs 15 residues. Deletions cut 6 bases from V and 2 bases from J, with 11 bases between.

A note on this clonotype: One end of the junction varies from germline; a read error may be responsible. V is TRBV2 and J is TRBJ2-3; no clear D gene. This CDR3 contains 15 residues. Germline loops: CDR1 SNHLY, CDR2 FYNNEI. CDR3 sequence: CVSSELWGSTDTQYF. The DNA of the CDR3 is TGTGTCAGCAGTGAACTATGGGGATCCACAGATACGCAGTATTTT.

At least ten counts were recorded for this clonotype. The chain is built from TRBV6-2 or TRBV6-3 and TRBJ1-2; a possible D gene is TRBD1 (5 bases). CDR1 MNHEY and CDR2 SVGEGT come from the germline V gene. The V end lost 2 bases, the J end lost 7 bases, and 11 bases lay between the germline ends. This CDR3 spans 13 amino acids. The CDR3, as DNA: TGTGCCAGCAGTTACGATGGGGGATCTGGCTACACCTTC. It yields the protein CASSYDGGSGYTF.

As DNA, the CDR3 is TGTGCCAGCAGTTTAGCGTGGAGCTACGAGCAGTACTTC. This gives the protein CASSLAWSYEQYF. V and J are TRBV12-3 or TRBV12-4 and TRBJ2-5; D gene uncertain. Judging by the DNA end, TRBJ2-7 fits better; the J call may be wrong. The CDR3 totals 13 residues.

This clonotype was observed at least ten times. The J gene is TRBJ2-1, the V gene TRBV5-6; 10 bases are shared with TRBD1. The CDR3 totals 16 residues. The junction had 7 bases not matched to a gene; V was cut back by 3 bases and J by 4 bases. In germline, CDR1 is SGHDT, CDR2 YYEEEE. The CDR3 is CASSSDRGAFYNEQFF. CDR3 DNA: TGTGCCAGCAGCTCGGACAGGGGGGCTTTTTACAATGAGCAGTTCTTC.

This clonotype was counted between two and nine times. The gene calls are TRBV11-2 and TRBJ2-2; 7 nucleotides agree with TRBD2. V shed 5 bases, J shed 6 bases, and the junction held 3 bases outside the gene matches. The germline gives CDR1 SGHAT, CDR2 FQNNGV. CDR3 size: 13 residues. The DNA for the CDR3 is TGTGCCAGCAGCCCCACTAGCGCCGGGGAGCTGTTTTTT. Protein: CASSPTSAGELFF.

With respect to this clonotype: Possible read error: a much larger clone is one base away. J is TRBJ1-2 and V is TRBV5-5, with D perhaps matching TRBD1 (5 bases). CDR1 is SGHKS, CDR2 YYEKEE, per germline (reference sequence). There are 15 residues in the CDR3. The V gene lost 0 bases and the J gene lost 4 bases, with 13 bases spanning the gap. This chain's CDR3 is CASSLDTSRGYGYTF. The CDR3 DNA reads TGTGCCAGCAGCTTGGATACTTCGAGGGGCTATGGCTACACCTTC.

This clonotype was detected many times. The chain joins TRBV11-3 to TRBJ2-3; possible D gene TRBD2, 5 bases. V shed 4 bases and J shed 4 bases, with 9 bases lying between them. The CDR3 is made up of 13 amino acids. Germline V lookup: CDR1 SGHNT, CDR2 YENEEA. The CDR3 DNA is TGTGCCAGCAGCTCCTTGAGGGCAGATACGCAGTATTTT. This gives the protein CASSSLRADTQYF.

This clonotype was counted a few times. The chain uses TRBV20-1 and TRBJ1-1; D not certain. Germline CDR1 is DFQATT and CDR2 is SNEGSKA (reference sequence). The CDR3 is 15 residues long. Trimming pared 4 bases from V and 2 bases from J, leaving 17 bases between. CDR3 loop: CSATELGFTNTEAFF. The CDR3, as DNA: TGCAGTGCTACGGAGTTAGGGTTCACAAACACTGAAGCTTTCTTT.

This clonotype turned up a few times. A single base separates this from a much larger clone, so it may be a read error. CDR3 in DNA: TGTGCCAGCAGGGTACTAGCGGGGGGTCTGAATAAACCGATACGCACAGATGCGCAGTATTTT. It codes for CASRVLAGGLNKPIRTDAQYF. The chain couples TRBV12-3 or TRBV12-4 to TRBJ2-3, with TRBD2 matching 12 bases. This CDR3 is built from 21 residues.

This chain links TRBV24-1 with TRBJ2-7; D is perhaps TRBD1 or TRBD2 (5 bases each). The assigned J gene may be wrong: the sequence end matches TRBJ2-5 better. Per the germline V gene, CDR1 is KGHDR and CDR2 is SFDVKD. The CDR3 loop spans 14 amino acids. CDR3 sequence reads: CATSDFLGTKTQYF. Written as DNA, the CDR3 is TGTGCCACCAGTGATTTTCTAGGGACGAAGACCCAGTACTTC.

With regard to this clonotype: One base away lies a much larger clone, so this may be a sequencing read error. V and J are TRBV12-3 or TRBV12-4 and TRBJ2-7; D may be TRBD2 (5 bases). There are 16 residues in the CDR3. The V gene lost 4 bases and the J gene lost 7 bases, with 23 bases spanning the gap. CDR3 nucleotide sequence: TGTGCCAGCAGTTCCATAACTAGGACCGCCCTGGGTGAGCAGTACTTC. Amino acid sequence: CASSSITRTALGEQYF.

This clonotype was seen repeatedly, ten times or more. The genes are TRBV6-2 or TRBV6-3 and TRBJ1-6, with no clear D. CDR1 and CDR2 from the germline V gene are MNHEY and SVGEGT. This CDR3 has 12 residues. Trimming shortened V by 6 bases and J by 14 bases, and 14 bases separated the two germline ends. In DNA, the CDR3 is TGTGCCAGCAGCCCCGGAGTTTCGGCCCTCCACTTT. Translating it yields CASSPGVSALHF.

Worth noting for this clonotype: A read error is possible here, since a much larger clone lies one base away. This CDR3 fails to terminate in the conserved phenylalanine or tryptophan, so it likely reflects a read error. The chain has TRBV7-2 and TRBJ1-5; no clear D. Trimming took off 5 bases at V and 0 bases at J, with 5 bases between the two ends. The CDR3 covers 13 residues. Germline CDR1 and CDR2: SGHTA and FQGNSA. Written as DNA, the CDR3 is TGTGCCAGCAGCCCACATAGCAATCAGCCCCAGCATGTT. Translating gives CASSPHSNQPQHV.

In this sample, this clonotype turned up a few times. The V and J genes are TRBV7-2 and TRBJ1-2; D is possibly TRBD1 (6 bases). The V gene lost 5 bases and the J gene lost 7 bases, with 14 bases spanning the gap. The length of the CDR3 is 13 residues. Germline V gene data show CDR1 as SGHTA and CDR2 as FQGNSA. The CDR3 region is CASSPRQDTGYTF. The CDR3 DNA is TGTGCCAGCAGCCCCCGACAGGATACTGGCTACACCTTC.

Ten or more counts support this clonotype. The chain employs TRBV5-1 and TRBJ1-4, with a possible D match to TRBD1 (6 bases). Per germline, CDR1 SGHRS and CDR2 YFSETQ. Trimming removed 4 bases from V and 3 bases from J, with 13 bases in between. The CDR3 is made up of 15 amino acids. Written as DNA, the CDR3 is TGCGCCAGCAGCATCCAGGGGATAGCTAATGAAAAACTGTTTTTT. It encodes CASSIQGIANEKLFF.

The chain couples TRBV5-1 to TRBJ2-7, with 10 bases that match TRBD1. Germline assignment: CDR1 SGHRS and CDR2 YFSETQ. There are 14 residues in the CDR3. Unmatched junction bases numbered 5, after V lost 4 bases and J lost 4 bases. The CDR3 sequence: CASSPTGGEYEQYF. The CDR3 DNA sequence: TGCGCCAGCAGCCCGACAGGGGGCGAGTACGAGCAGTACTTC.

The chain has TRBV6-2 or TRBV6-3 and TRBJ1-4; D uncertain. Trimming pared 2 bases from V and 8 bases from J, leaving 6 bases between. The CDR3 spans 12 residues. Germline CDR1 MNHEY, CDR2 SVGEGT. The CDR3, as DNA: TGTGCCAGCAGTTACAACGTGGAAAAACTGTTTTTT. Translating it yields CASSYNVEKLFF.